This T cell receptor beta chain came from a study of blood T cell repertoires in COVID-19. At the level of the study: Donors in the United States, Italy and Spain gave samples during acute or convalescent COVID-19.

Germline CDR1 and CDR2: SGHVS and FQNEAQ. This CDR3 contains 15 residues. V was pared by 1 base and J by 4 bases, with 3 bases of the junction left unmatched. Clones were read by immunoSEQ multiplex PCR, and TCRdb kept only the in-frame ones, dropping some. The data hold 85,000 to 95,000 clones, with around 87% observed a single time. The sequenced sample was peripheral blood. The sequence derives from a human donor with acute or convalescent COVID-19. The donor label of this sample is uncertain. This sequence joins TRBV7-8 and TRBJ2-5, with 10 bases identical to TRBD1. In DNA, the CDR3 is TGTGCCAGCAGCTTAGGGACAGGGGGTCGAGAGACCCAGTACTTC. Translating it yields CASSLGTGGRETQYF.